This T cell receptor (beta chain) was profiled in a study of CD8 T cells in ankylosing spondylitis. The study, taken as a whole, reports: Apparently characteristic of ankylosing spondylitis blood was a TCR beta motif (about 8 highly homologous variants). Disease-linked clones proved CD8+ and comparatively uncommon in peripheral blood.

TCRdb re-analysed the 5' RACE reads in MiXCR, keeping a single row per CDR3 protein. The sample consists of fewer than 450,000 distinct CDR3 sequences, 17% of them appearing once. Trimming took 1 base from V and 5 from J, leaving 13 bases between them. This CDR3 comprises 14 residues. CDR1 and CDR2 (germline): SGHRS, YFSETQ. This clonotype was counted a few times. The antigen remains undetermined. This chain uses TRBV5-1 with TRBJ2-7, with D perhaps matching TRBD1 or TRBD2 (5 bases each). This TCR was recovered from a male donor with ankylosing spondylitis. Sequencing was done on a sample of blood, either unsorted or a sorted T cell fraction (not recorded which). The DNA of the CDR3 is TGCGCCAGCAGCTTGCTCGTGGGGACGGACGAGCAGTACTTC. Its translation is CASSLLVGTDEQYF. Drawing the rest from reference TRBV5-1 and TRBJ2-7, the complete variable domain is KAGVTQTPRYLIKTRGQQVTLSCSPISGHRSVSWYQQTPGQGLQFLFEYFSETQRNKGNFPGRFSGRQFSNSRSEMNVSTLELGDSALYLCASSLLVGTDEQYFGPGTRLTVT.